This TCR beta chain stems from a study of blood T cell repertoires in COVID-19. At the level of the study: Both acute and convalescent COVID-19 samples were obtained from the United States, Italy and Spain. Sources were T cells, B-cell-depleted T cells, or PBMCs; the material itself was cDNA or gDNA.

Authors' processing steps: Reference gene primer amplification gave estimated nucleated cell counts. Profiling relied on immunoSEQ multiplex PCR, and the TCRdb table lists in-frame clones only, not all of them. V, J and clone size are taken as reported in that table, and D and trimming were inferred from the DNA itself. The data show approximately 300,000 clones, roughly 86% seen once. The germline V gene has CDR1 MDHEN and CDR2 SYDVKM. The CDR3 has 15 residues. With 2 bases removed from V and 5 bases from J, the gap between germline ends came to 15 bases. Material: peripheral blood. The TCR originated in a woman aged 50 to 60 with acute or convalescent COVID-19. The chain carries TRBV28 and TRBJ2-5; D perhaps matches TRBD1 (6 bases). The CDR3 bases are TGTGCCAGCAGTTTACACAGGGCCTCGTATGAGACCCAGTACTTC. This codes for CASSLHRASYETQYF.